The clone carrying this T cell receptor beta chain was counted between two and nine times. The CDR3 length is 13 residues. The germline V and J ends were trimmed by 7 bases and 6 bases, with 12 bases remaining between them. CDR1 and CDR2 (germline): MNHEY, SVGAGI. This specimen comes from a study of CD8+ T cells in alopecia areata. For the study at large: Tofacitinib ran 6 to 18 months, followed by 6 months off drug.

RNA was extracted and reverse transcribed into cDNA as the sequencing template. Some clones are missing from TCRdb's copy, which holds only in-frame ones; the method was immunoSEQ multiplex PCR. The repertoire holds about 180,000 clones, roughly 60% seen once, with 1.7% in the top ten. The sequence derives from a human donor with alopecia areata. V gene TRBV6-5 combines with J gene TRBJ2-2; D gene ambiguous. The sample in question was CD4+ T cells sorted from blood, obtained at week 0. CDR3 coding DNA: TGTGCCAGCACCTCGGCATTGGCCGGGGAGCTGTTTTTT. Translated, it gives CASTSALAGELFF.